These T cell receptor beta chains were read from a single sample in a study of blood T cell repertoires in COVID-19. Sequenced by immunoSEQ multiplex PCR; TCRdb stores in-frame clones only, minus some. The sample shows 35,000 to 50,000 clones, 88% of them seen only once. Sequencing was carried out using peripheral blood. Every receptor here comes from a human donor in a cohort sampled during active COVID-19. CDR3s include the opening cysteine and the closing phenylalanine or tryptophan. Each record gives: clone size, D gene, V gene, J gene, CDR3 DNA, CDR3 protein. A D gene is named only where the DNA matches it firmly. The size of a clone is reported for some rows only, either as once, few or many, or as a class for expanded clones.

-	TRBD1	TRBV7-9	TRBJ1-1	TGTGCCAGCAGCTTGGGACAGGCATTCGCTGAAGCTTTCTTT	CASSLGQAFAEAFF
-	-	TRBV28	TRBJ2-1	TGTGCCAGCAGAACGGGGGGCCGCCTTCACAATGAGCAGTTCTTC	CASRTGGRLHNEQFF
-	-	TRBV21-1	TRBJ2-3	TGTGCCAGCAGCACCCATAAAGGGGTGGGTGCGGGAGGCACAGATACGCAGTATTTT	CASSTHKGVGAGGTDTQYF
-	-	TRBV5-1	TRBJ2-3	TGCGCCAGCAGCTTGGCGCGACAGCGAGATACGCAGTATTTT	CASSLARQRDTQYF
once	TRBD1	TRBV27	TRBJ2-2	TGTGCCAGCAGACCGGGACAGGGGGCTGGCACCGGGGAGCTGTTTTTT	CASRPGQGAGTGELFF
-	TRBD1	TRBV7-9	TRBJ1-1	TGTGCCAGCAGCTTAGTTGTGGGACAGGGTGAAGCTTTCTTT	CASSLVVGQGEAFF
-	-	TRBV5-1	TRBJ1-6	TGCGCCAGCAGCCCTTGGGCAGCTCATTCACCCCTCCACTTT	CASSPWAAHSPLHF
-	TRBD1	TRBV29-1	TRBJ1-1	TGCAGCGTTGGACAGGGGGTGAACACTGAAGCTTTCTTT	CSVGQGVNTEAFF
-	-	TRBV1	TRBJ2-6	TGCACCAGCAGCCAAGACGGAGGGACTGCGGGGGCCAACGTCCTGACTTTC	CTSSQDGGTAGANVLTF
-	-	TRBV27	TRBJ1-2	TGTGCCAGCAGATCCGGGGTCCGCTATGGCTACACCTTC	CASRSGVRYGYTF
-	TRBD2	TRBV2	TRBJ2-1	TGTGCCAGCGGACTAGCGGGGGGACAACCTTACAATGAGCAGTTCTTC	CASGLAGGQPYNEQFF
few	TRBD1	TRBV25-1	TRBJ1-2	TGTGCCAGCAGTGGACAGGGGACCTATGGCTACACCTTC	CASSGQGTYGYTF
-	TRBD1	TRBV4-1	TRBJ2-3	TGCGCCAGCAGTCGGACAGGGCGCACAGATACGCAGTATTTT	CASSRTGRTDTQYF
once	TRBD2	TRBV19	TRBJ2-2	TGTGCCAGTAGTATGTTGGCGGGAGTATTAACCGGGGAGCTGTTTTTT	CASSMLAGVLTGELFF
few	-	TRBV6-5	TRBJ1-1	TGTGCCAGCAGTTACTCGCAGATGAACACTGAAGCTTTCTTT	CASSYSQMNTEAFF
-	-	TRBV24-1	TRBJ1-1	TGTGCCACCAGTAGGGGCCCCATGAACACTGAAGCTTTCTTT	CATSRGPMNTEAFF
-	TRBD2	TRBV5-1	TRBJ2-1	TGCGCCAGCAGCTTGGTTTCGCGGGAGCCCTACAATGAGCAGTTCTTC	CASSLVSREPYNEQFF
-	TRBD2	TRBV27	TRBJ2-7	TGTGCCAGCAGTTTAACTCCAACCCAGTCTAGCGGGAGGGCCCACGAGCAGTACTTC	CASSLTPTQSSGRAHEQYF
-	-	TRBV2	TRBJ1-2	TGTGCCAGCAGCCAGACGGAGAACTATGGCTACACCTTC	CASSQTENYGYTF
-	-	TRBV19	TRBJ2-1	TGTGCCAGTAGTATCGGTACTCTCTACAATGAGCAGTTCTTC	CASSIGTLYNEQFF
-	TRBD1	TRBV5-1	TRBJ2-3	TGCGCCAGCAGCCGAACAGGGGAAAGCACAGATACGCAGTATTTT	CASSRTGESTDTQYF
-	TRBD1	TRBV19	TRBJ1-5	TGTGCCAGTAGTATACGTACAGGGGGTCTTAATAGCAATCAGCCCCAGCATTTT	CASSIRTGGLNSNQPQHF
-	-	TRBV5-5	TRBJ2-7	TGTGCCAGCAGCTTGAAGGGGCACTACGAGCAGTACTTC	CASSLKGHYEQYF
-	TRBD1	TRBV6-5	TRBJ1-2	TGTGCCAGCAGGGATCGGAGGGGGCAGGACTATGGCTACACCTTC	CASRDRRGQDYGYTF
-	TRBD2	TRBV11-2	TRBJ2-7	TGTGCCAGCAGCTTGGGACTAGCAGATACCTACGAGCAGTACTTC	CASSLGLADTYEQYF
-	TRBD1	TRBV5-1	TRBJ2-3	TGCGCCTCTAACGACAGGGGGACAGACACAGATACGCAGTATTTT	CASNDRGTDTDTQYF
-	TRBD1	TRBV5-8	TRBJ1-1	TGTGCCAGCAGCCAGGGGACAGGGGTAGGGTTGAACACTGAAGCTTTCTTT	CASSQGTGVGLNTEAFF
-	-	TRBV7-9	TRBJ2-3	TGTGCCAGCAGCTTAGGCGAGACTTATCGCACAGATACGCAGTATTTT	CASSLGETYRTDTQYF
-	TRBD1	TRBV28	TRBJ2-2	TGTGCCAGCAGAAATGACAGGGTGGGGCCCACCGGGGAGCTGTTTTTT	CASRNDRVGPTGELFF
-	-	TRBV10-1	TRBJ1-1	TGCGCCAGCAGTAAAGACAGTAACACTGAAGCTTTCTTT	CASSKDSNTEAFF
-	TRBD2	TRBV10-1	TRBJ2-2	TGCGCCAGCAGTGAGGGGTTAGCGGGCGCCGGGGAGCTGTTTTTT	CASSEGLAGAGELFF